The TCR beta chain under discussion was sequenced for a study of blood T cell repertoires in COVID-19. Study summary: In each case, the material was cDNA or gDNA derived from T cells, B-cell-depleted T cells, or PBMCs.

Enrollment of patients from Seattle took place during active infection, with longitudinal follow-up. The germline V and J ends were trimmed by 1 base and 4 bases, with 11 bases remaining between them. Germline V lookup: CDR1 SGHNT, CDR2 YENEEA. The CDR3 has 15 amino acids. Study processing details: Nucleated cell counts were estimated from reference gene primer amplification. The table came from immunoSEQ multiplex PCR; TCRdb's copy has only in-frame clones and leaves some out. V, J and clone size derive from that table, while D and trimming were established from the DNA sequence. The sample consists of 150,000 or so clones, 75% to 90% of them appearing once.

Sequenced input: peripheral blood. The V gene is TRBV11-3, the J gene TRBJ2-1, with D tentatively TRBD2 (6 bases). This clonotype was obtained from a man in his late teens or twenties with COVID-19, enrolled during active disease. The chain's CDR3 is CASSLAWTTYNEQFF. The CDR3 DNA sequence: TGTGCCAGCAGCTTAGCCTGGACTACTTACAATGAGCAGTTCTTC.